Listed below are T cell receptor beta chains from one sample, sequenced in a study of blood T cell repertoires in COVID-19. Some clones are missing from TCRdb's copy, which holds only in-frame ones; the method was immunoSEQ multiplex PCR. The data contain about 170,000 clones, around four fifths of them singletons. Sequencing was carried out using peripheral blood. The receptors here all came from a woman in her sixties with acute or convalescent COVID-19. Each CDR3 is given with its conserved first and last residue. Fields, in order: V gene, clone size, CDR3 protein. Expanded clones get a size class; other rows say once, few or many, or leave the size out.

>TRBV18|NA
CASSPRNVEVGELFF
>TRBV5-1|NA
CASSWTGRDSEKLFF
>TRBV19|NA
CASSIGWSHEQYF
>TRBV19|NA
CASSSLDYAVADTQYF
>TRBV7-9|few
CASSLGQPNQPQHF
>TRBV7-2|NA
CASRYQQGPFSGYTF
>TRBV5-1|NA
CASSSGTGYNSPLHF
>TRBV4-1|once
CASSQFPDSSYEQYF
>TRBV6-5|NA
CASSYSITTNEKLFF
>TRBV5-6|NA
CASSLGALGLYF
>TRBV5-5|NA
CASSFADRGKTDTQYF
>TRBV7-2|NA
CASSVGQGRTEAFF
>TRBV27|NA
CASSWGGGGQPQHF